This TCR beta chain originates from a study of blood T cell repertoires in COVID-19. The wider study: COVID-19 samples collected from the United States, Italy and Spain covered acute and convalescent phases.

Sequenced by immunoSEQ multiplex PCR; TCRdb stores in-frame clones only, minus some. The sample consists of some 150,000 clones, around 80% of them appearing once. Trimming at V came to 11 bases and at J to 6 bases, leaving 12 bases not matched to a gene. Germline-derived CDR1 and CDR2 are SNHLY and FYNNEI. The CDR3 contains 14 residues. Ages ranged from about 18 to 89 years, with residence in around 24 US areas. The chain combines TRBV2 with TRBJ2-3, with TRBD1 matching 9 bases. The TCR sequence derives from a woman aged 18-29 years who had been exposed to COVID-19. The sample comprised PBMCs or T cells enriched from blood (not recorded which). This CDR3 is CARTRDRAGDTQYF. CDR3 sequence (DNA): TGTGCCCGCACCCGGGACAGGGCAGGGGATACGCAGTATTTT.